The rows below give T cell receptor beta chains drawn from one sample of a study of cytomegalovirus exposure and HLA in healthy donors. Data came from immunoSEQ multiplex PCR; TCRdb stores just in-frame clones and leaves some out. The sample includes fewer than 250,000 clones, 70% to 75% seen only once; the top ten take about 3.1%. Sequencing was done on a sample of PBMCs. Every receptor here comes from a woman aged 25 to 45 in good health and CMV-seropositive. CDR3s include the opening cysteine and the closing phenylalanine or tryptophan. The D gene is left open where the match is weak. Rows give clone size only sometimes, using once, few, many, or a class for an expanded clone.

TRBJ2-2 | few | TRBV11-2 | TRBD2 | TGTGCCAGCAGCCGTTTCGGGGGGGAAAGGGAGCTGTTTTTT | CASSRFGGERELFF
TRBJ2-5 | few | TRBV6-1 | TRBD2 | TGTGCCAGCAGTGTTAGCGGGAGGGCCGGGGAGACCCAGTACTTC | CASSVSGRAGETQYF
TRBJ2-7 | . | TRBV7-9 | TRBD2 | TGTGCCAGCAGCAGAGGACTAGCCGAGGGAACAGGCGAGCAGTACTTC | CASSRGLAEGTGEQYF
TRBJ2-7 | few | TRBV6-1 | . | TGTGCCAGCAGTGAAATAACAGGGAACCACGAGCAGTACTTC | CASSEITGNHEQYF
TRBJ2-7 | . | TRBV6-1 | . | TGTGCCAGCAGGGAGGGCATACGAGCCTACGAGCAGTACTTC | CASREGIRAYEQYF
TRBJ1-5 | . | TRBV2 | . | TGTGCCAGCAGGGAGGGGCGGATTAGCAATCAGCCCCAGCATTTT | CASREGRISNQPQHF
TRBJ2-5 | few | TRBV7-7 | . | TGTGCCAGCAGCTTAGTAGCGACCCAAGAGACCCAGTACTTC | CASSLVATQETQYF
TRBJ1-4 | . | TRBV19 | . | TGTGCCAGTAGTACCCTGGACAGCTTGGACGAAGAACTGTTTTTT | CASSTLDSLDEELFF
TRBJ2-5 | . | TRBV2 | . | TGTGCCAGCAGTGAGCAGCGCGGCAAAGAGACCCAGTACTTC | CASSEQRGKETQYF
TRBJ2-7 | . | TRBV6-1 | TRBD1 | TGTGCCAGCAGCACAGACAGGGGGTCCTACGAGCAGTACTTC | CASSTDRGSYEQYF
TRBJ1-2 | . | TRBV11-2 | . | TGTGCCAGCAGCTCGAGGACTCCTCGGGGCTACACCTTC | CASSSRTPRGYTF
TRBJ2-6 | few | TRBV19 | . | TGTGCCAGTAGTCCGGACAGCCTCTCTGGGGCCAACGTCCTGACTTTC | CASSPDSLSGANVLTF
TRBJ2-1 | . | TRBV11-1 | TRBD2 | TGTGCCAGCAGCTTAGGGCGGGGGAACAATGAGCAGTTCTTC | CASSLGRGNNEQFF
TRBJ2-3 | . | TRBV6-4 | TRBD2 | TGTGCCAGCAGCAGCGGGACGAGAGATACGCAGTATTTT | CASSSGTRDTQYF
TRBJ1-3 | . | TRBV28 | TRBD1 | TGTGCCAGCAGTTTAAAGGGACAGGGAGTCTCTGGAAACACCATATATTTT | CASSLKGQGVSGNTIYF
TRBJ1-1 | . | TRBV18 | . | TGTGCCAGCTCACCAGTTTACAGCTTGAACACTGAAGCTTTCTTT | CASSPVYSLNTEAFF
TRBJ1-1 | . | TRBV5-4 | . | TGTGCCAGCAGCTTGGCGCGGCAGGGGAACACTGAAGCTTTCTTT | CASSLARQGNTEAFF
TRBJ1-2 | . | TRBV4-1 | TRBD1 | TGCGCCAGCAGCCTAGGGGACAGAGGGAATGGCTACACCTTC | CASSLGDRGNGYTF
TRBJ2-1 | . | TRBV29-1 | TRBD2 | TGCAGCGTTGGCCTTTCGGGGGGTAATGAGCAGTTCTTC | CSVGLSGGNEQFF
TRBJ2-1 | . | TRBV28 | . | TGTGCCAGCAGTTTGGACGGACTAAGGGGAACTGAGCAGTTCTTC | CASSLDGLRGTEQFF
TRBJ2-7 | . | TRBV9 | TRBD1 | TGTGCCAGCAGCGTACCGGACAGGGAGGAATGCGAGCAGTACTTC | CASSVPDREECEQYF
TRBJ1-3 | . | TRBV7-2 | . | TGTGCCAGCAGCTTTCGGACAGCTCCCTCTGGAAACACCATATATTTT | CASSFRTAPSGNTIYF
TRBJ1-1 | . | TRBV28 | . | TGTGCCAGCAGTTTCACAGGGAGCGCGCCTGAAGCTTTCTTT | CASSFTGSAPEAFF
TRBJ1-1 | . | TRBV2 | TRBD1 | TGTGCCAGCAGTGATGGGTCGGGACAGGGCACTGAAGCTTTCTTT | CASSDGSGQGTEAFF
TRBJ2-1 | . | TRBV4-1 | . | TGCGCCAGCAGCCTTACAGGATCCTACAATGAGCAGTTCTTC | CASSLTGSYNEQFF
TRBJ2-7 | once | TRBV29-1 | . | TGCAGCGTTGCTAAGGGGGAATGGCACGAGCAGTACTTC | CSVAKGEWHEQYF
TRBJ2-7 | once | TRBV7-2 | . | TGTGCCAGCAGTCGTGACTGGAGCTACGAGCAGTACTTC | CASSRDWSYEQYF
TRBJ2-7 | . | TRBV15 | TRBD2 | TGTGCCACCAGCAGAGTTCCGGGACTAGGGTCTCCTGACGAGCAGTACTTC | CATSRVPGLGSPDEQYF
TRBJ1-1 | . | TRBV7-9 | . | TGTGCCAGCAGCCCATTGGGGGGGAAATACGTCACTGAAGCTTTCTTT | CASSPLGGKYVTEAFF
TRBJ2-7 | . | TRBV28 | TRBD2 | TGTGCCAGCAGTTTCCAGGACGGTAGCGGGAGGGTGCAGCAGTACTTC | CASSFQDGSGRVQQYF
TRBJ2-7 | . | TRBV27 | . | TGTGCCAGCAGTTCCGGACATCTCACAGACGAGCAGTACTTC | CASSSGHLTDEQYF
TRBJ1-5 | . | TRBV6-5 | TRBD1 | TGTGCCAGCAAATTGGACAGGAGAGATCAGCCCCAGCATTTT | CASKLDRRDQPQHF
TRBJ1-3 | . | TRBV5-6 | . | TGTGCCAGCAGCTTTGGGCTCTCTGGAAACACCATATATTTT | CASSFGLSGNTIYF
TRBJ2-6 | . | TRBV2 | TRBD1 | TGTGCCAGCAGTGCCCACACGGGGACAGGGTCTGGGGCCAACGTCCTGACTTTC | CASSAHTGTGSGANVLTF
TRBJ2-7 | . | TRBV5-4 | TRBD1 | TGTGCCAGCAGCTTGTCCGGACAGGGGCCTAGGGAGCAGTACTTC | CASSLSGQGPREQYF
TRBJ1-4 | . | TRBV5-4 | . | TGTGCCAGCAGCAGGGAGTTGGAAGGGGAAAAACTGTTTTTT | CASSRELEGEKLFF
TRBJ2-1 | . | TRBV25-1 | TRBD2 | TGTGCCAGCAGTGAACTAGCGGGAGGGAACAATGAGCAGTTCTTC | CASSELAGGNNEQFF
TRBJ1-5 | . | TRBV2 | . | TGTGCCAGCAGTGGTTCTTATAGCAATCAGCCCCAGCATTTT | CASSGSYSNQPQHF
TRBJ1-5 | once | TRBV6-1 | TRBD1 | TGTGCCAGTTGGGACAGCCGGCCCCAGCATTTT | CASWDSRPQHF
TRBJ2-1 | . | TRBV2 | TRBD2 | TGTGCCAGCGGGGGACTAGCGGGAGAATATGAGCAGTTCTTC | CASGGLAGEYEQFF
TRBJ2-1 | . | TRBV19 | TRBD2 | TGTGCCAGTAGTATAATCAGCGGGAGGTCCTACAATGAGCAGTTCTTC | CASSIISGRSYNEQFF
TRBJ1-1 | . | TRBV7-8 | . | TGTGCCAGCAGCCGTCAGGACACTGAAGCTTTCTTT | CASSRQDTEAFF
TRBJ1-1 | once | TRBV14 | TRBD1 | TGTGCCAGCAGCCACGAAGGACAGGGGGCCGCTGAAGCTTTCTTT | CASSHEGQGAAEAFF
TRBJ2-1 | few | TRBV29-1 | TRBD2 | TGCAGCGTTGAAAGACTAGCGGGAGGTGGGGATGAGCAGTTCTTC | CSVERLAGGGDEQFF
TRBJ2-1 | few | TRBV10-3 | TRBD2 | TGTGCCATCAGTGAGTCGACAGTAGCGGGAGGACAGTTCTTC | CAISESTVAGGQFF
TRBJ2-6 | . | TRBV29-1 | . | TGCAGCGTGTACTCTGGGGCCAACGTCCTGACTTTC | CSVYSGANVLTF
TRBJ2-7 | . | TRBV28 | TRBD2 | TGTGCCAGCAACGCGGGAGGGCCATACGAGCAGTACTTC | CASNAGGPYEQYF
TRBJ2-3 | . | TRBV7-9 | . | TGTGCCAGCAGCCTCATAATGGACATCACAGATACGCAGTATTTT | CASSLIMDITDTQYF
TRBJ2-2 | . | TRBV15 | . | TGTGCCACCAGCAGAGCGAGAGCGCACGGGGAGCTGTTTTTT | CATSRARAHGELFF
TRBJ1-5 | . | TRBV18 | TRBD1 | TGTGCCAGCTCACCATTTCAGGGGGTTTTCAATCAGCCCCAGCATTTT | CASSPFQGVFNQPQHF
TRBJ2-7 | many | TRBV11-2 | . | TGTGCCAGCAGCTTAGATCCAGCGGGTGTCGACGAGCAGTACTTC | CASSLDPAGVDEQYF
TRBJ2-1 | few | TRBV4-2 | TRBD2 | TGTGCCAGCAGCCGCCCCGGACTAGCGGGAGGGCCCACCGTGCGCGGGAGGGCCCACAATGAGCAGTTCTTC | CASSRPGLAGGPTVRGRAHNEQFF
TRBJ2-7 | . | TRBV6-5 | . | TGTGCCAGCAGTTACGGCACAAACTACGAGCAGTACTTC | CASSYGTNYEQYF
TRBJ2-7 | . | TRBV5-5 | TRBD1 | TGTGCCAGCAGCCCCCGGGACAGGGGTGACTACGAGCAGTACTTC | CASSPRDRGDYEQYF
TRBJ2-3 | few | TRBV15 | . | TGTGCCACCAGCAAAACGATAACTAACACAGATACGCAGTATTTT | CATSKTITNTDTQYF